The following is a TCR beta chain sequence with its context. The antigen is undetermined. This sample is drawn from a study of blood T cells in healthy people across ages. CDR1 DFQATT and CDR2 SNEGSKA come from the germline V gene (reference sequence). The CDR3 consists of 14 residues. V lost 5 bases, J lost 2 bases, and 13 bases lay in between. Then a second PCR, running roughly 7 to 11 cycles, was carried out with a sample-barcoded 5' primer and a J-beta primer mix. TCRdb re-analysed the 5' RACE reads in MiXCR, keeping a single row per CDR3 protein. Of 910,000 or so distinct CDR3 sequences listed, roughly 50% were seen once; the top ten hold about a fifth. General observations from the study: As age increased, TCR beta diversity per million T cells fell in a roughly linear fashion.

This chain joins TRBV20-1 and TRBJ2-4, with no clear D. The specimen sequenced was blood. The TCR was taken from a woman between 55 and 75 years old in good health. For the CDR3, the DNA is TGCAGTGCTCTCCGCACGAGATCCAAAAACATTCAGTACTTC. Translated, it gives CSALRTRSKNIQYF.